This T cell receptor (beta chain) was captured by sequencing in a study of cytomegalovirus exposure and HLA in healthy donors. Study observations and caveats: Analysis was performed later, and it showed HLA-associated TCR beta chains to be more clonally expanded than equally common others.

The CDR3 has 15 residues. V trimming: 1 base; J trimming: 7 bases; junction bases outside the gene matches: 5. Germline assignment: CDR1 SGHAT and CDR2 FQNNGV. A note on this clone: What it recognizes is unknown.

The PCR ran on 60 Vbeta and 13 Jbeta primers. The method was immunoSEQ multiplex PCR; TCRdb's version includes in-frame clones alone and lacks a portion of them. The profile shows over 50,000 clones, around 85% of them singletons. This TCR was sampled from a man aged 35-49 years in good health and CMV-seronegative. The specimen sequenced was PBMCs. The V call is TRBV11-2, the J call TRBJ1-5, with 9 bases aligning to TRBD1. The CDR3 DNA sequence: TGTGCCAGCAGCTTAGGGCGGGGACAGGGCCAGCCCCAGCATTTT. It is translated as CASSLGRGQGQPQHF.